This T cell receptor beta chain was documented in a study of identical twins. This clonotype has more than one count but fewer than ten. TCRdb itself ran the 5' RACE reads through MiXCR, one entry per CDR3 protein. The sample includes approximately 550,000 distinct CDR3 sequences, around 24% of them seen just once. The J segment lost 4 bases and the V segment lost 6 bases, leaving 3 bases of the junction unmatched. CDR1 DFQATT and CDR2 SNEGSKA come from the germline V gene (reference sequence). This CDR3 has 14 amino acids. This sample was shared with a second study, whose subject was yellow fever vaccine responses in identical twins.

Sequencing was done on a sample of CD4+ T cells sorted from blood. V and J are TRBV20-1 and TRBJ2-2; 12 bases align to TRBD2. This TCR came from a woman under 30 in good health. CDR3 sequence: CSARGLAGTGELFF. The CDR3 bases are TGCAGTGCGAGGGGACTAGCGGGCACCGGGGAGCTGTTTTTT.